This paragraph covers one TCR beta chain sequence. The count of this clonotype is one. Its antigen target is currently unknown. Per-base qualities were not stored, and no clone one base away is much larger. A single read offers scant evidence. High-throughput TCR beta sequencing profiled peripheral blood CD8+ and CD4+ T cells from healthy donors, Susac syndrome patients and multiple sclerosis patients. The healthy donors served as controls matched for age and sex. Bulk CD8+ and CD4+ T cells were purified magnetically by negative isolation, whereas CD8+ TEMRA cells were enriched by FACS. Blood was collected in EDTA tubes and processed within 24 hours, with PBMCs isolated through density gradient centrifugation. PBMCs intended for TCR sequencing were frozen in liquid nitrogen and were later thawed in a 37 degrees C water bath. Purity of sorted or isolated CD4+, CD8+ and CD8+ TEMRA cells was at least 90%.

Relative to germline, V is 4 bases shorter and J is 2 bases shorter, with 12 bases between their ends. CDR1 is given as SGHRS and CDR2 as YFSETQ, both from the germline V gene. The CDR3 goes from the cysteine to the phenylalanine over 14 residues. Only the CDR3 part of the read is kept: 42 bases, read in frame from the first base. The sample belongs to a study of CD8 T cells in Susac syndrome (dated by TCRdb to about 2019). At the level of the whole study: The study used repertoire sequencing to test whether antigen drove CD8+ T cell activation and differentiation in Susac syndrome. Clonality of the CD8+ T cell repertoire was compared between over ten healthy donors, about 14 Susac syndrome patients and around 16 multiple sclerosis patients. Overall study outcomes, separate from this receptor: The number of individuals in the TCR sequencing and HLA analysis was acknowledged as relatively small.

RNA was extracted using the RNeasy kit, and roughly 0.5 to 1 ug of the RNA was reverse transcribed with random hexamers. TCR beta CDR3 regions were amplified with the immunoSEQ multiplex PCR assay covering 54 Vbeta and 13 Jbeta segments. Bias from PCR amplification was corrected by using a synthetic template baseline for primer optimization and for computational correction. The original pipeline was this. Reads were annotated to V, D and J genes per IMGT and analyzed with immunoSEQ Analyzer, keeping only productive sequences. Clonality was calculated as one minus the Shannon entropy normalized by log2 of the number of productive unique sequences. For each patient and control, public and private clones were evaluated within the 100 most prevalent clones. Clones were defined as Susac-specific if absent from the healthy and MS cohorts, from 1052 published viral clones and from other ImmuneACCESS disease sequences. TCRdb itself trimmed the public reads at Q25 with fastp, ran MiXCR and retained productive beta chains. Rows with one shared CDR3 protein collapse into an entry with the most common genes and DNA. These V and J calls are TCRdb output, not the study's own analysis. The sample profile shows fewer than 150,000 distinct CDR3 sequences; around 94% of them were found once. Approximately 0.27% of the sample belongs to the ten largest clones.

Recombination linked TRBV5-1 to TRBJ2-5, and TRBD2 may be the D gene, going by 5 matching bases. The sample taken for sequencing was CD8+ T cells from PBMCs. The sequence derives from a human donor in good health. The sequenced DNA is TGCGCCAGCAGCATGAATGGGGAGCAAGAGACCCAGTACTTC. Its protein is CASSMNGEQETQYF. With the rest looked up from the reference TRBV5-1 and TRBJ2-5 genes rather than sequenced, the full variable domain is KAGVTQTPRYLIKTRGQQVTLSCSPISGHRSVSWYQQTPGQGLQFLFEYFSETQRNKGNFPGRFSGRQFSNSRSEMNVSTLELGDSALYLCASSMNGEQETQYFGPGTRLLVL.